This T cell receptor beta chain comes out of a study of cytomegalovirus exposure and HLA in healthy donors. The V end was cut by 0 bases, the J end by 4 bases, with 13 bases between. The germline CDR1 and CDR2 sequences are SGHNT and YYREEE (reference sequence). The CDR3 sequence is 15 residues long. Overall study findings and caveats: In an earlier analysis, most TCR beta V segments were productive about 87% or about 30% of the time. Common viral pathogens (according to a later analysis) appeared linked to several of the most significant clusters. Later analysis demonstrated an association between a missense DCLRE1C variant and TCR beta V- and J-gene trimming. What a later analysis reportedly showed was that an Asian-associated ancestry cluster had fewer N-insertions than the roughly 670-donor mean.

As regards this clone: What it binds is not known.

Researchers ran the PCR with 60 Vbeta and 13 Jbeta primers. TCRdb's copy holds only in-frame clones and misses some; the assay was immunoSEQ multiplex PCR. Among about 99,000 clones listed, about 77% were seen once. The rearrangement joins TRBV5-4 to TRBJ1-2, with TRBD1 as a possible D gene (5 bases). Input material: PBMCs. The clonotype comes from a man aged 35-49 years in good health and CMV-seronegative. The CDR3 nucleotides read TGTGCCAGCAGCTTGGATCGGGGGATGGTCTATGGCTACACCTTC. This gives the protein CASSLDRGMVYGYTF.